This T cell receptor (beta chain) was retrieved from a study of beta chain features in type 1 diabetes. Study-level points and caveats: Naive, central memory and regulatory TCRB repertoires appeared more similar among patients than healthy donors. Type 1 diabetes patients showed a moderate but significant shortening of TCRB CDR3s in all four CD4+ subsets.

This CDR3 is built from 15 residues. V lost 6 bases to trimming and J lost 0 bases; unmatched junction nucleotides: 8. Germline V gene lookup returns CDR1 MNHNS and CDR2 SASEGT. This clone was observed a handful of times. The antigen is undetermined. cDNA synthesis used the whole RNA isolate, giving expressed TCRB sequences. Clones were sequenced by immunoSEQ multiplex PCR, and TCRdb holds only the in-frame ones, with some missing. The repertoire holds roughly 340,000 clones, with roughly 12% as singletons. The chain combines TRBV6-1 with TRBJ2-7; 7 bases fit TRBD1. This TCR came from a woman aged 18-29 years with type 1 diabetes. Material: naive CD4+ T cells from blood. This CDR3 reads CASSEPRGTSYEQYF. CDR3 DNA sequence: TGTGCCAGCAGCGAGCCCAGGGGGACCTCCTACGAGCAGTACTTC.